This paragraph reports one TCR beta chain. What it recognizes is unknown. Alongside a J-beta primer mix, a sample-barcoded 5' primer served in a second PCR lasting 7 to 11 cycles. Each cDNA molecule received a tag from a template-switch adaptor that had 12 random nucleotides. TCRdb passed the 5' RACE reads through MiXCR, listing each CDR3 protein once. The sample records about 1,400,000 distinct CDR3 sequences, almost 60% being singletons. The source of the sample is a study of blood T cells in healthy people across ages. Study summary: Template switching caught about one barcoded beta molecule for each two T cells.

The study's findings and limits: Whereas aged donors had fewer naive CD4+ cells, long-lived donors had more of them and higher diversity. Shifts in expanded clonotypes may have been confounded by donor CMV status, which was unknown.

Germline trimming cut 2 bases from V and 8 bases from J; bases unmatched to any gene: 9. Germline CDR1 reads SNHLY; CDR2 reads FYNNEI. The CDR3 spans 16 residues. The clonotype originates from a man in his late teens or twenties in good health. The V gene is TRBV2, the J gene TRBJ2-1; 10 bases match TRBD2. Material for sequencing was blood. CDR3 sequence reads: CASSERVGTSVDEQFF. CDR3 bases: TGTGCCAGCAGTGAACGGGTCGGGACTAGCGTTGATGAGCAGTTCTTC.